This TCR beta chain was captured in a study of blood T cells in healthy people across ages. Germline CDR1 and CDR2: SGHDN and FVKESK. The CDR3 is 12 residues long. V was shortened by 4 bases and J by 4 bases, with 7 bases between the two germline ends. Through a sample-barcoded 5' primer and a J-beta primer mix, a second PCR was run for roughly 7 to 11 cycles. TCRdb re-analysed the 5' RACE reads in MiXCR, keeping a single row per CDR3 protein. The data hold 650,000 to 1,000,000 distinct CDR3 sequences, with less than 60% observed a single time. The rearrangement uses TRBV14 and TRBJ1-2; D is uncertain. The sample consisted of blood. The origin of this receptor is a man at least 80 years old in good health. CDR3 coding DNA: TGTGCCAGCAGCCGGGCGGGCTATGGCTACACCTTC. It encodes CASSRAGYGYTF.